These 8 T cell receptor beta chains were all obtained from the same sample, sequenced in a study of T-cell memory formation after mild COVID-19. TCRdb re-analysed the 5' RACE reads in MiXCR, keeping a single row per CDR3 protein. The sample has 270,000 or so distinct CDR3 sequences, roughly 17% seen once. The sequenced sample was PBMCs or a T cell subset sorted from them (not recorded which). The receptors were gathered from a young man who had mild COVID-19 (a few samples of this study predate the infection). Cell type and time point are not known.

This clonotype came up many times. V and J are TRBV7-6 and TRBJ2-6; D could derive from TRBD1 or TRBD2 (5 bases each). The CDR3 is 17 amino acids. CDR1 is SGHVS, CDR2 FNYEAQ, per germline. The V and J ends lost 1 base and 4 bases respectively, with 14 bases between them. The CDR3 spells CASSLGFRGSGANVLTF. DNA of the CDR3: TGTGCCAGCAGCTTAGGCTTTCGGGGCTCGGGGGCCAACGTCCTGACTTTC. Full variable domain (missing parts from reference TRBV7-6 and TRBJ2-6): GAGVSQSPRYKVTKRGQDVALRCDPISGHVSLYWYRQALGQGPEFLTYFNYEAQQDKSGLPNDRFSAERPEGSISTLTIQRTEQRDSAMYRCASSLGFRGSGANVLTFGAGSRLTVL.

For this clonotype: No conserved phenylalanine or tryptophan ends this CDR3, so it is likely a read error. It is unclear where the CDR3 begins or ends on the DNA, so no DNA is shown, and the CDR3 is as TCRdb lists it. The rearrangement uses TRBV12-3 or TRBV12-4 and TRBJ2-3; the table's D call, TRBD1, was not checked against the DNA. The CDR3 extends over 14 residues, inclusive of both ends. The CDR3 loop is CASSLSLTGAVFKV.

V usage is TRBV3-1 and J usage is TRBJ1-1; no clear D. Germline V gene lookup returns CDR1 LGHDT and CDR2 YNNKEL (reference sequence). The CDR3 is 13 amino acids. The V end was cut by 0 bases, the J end by 6 bases, with 8 bases between. Here the CDR3 reads CASSQDRVAEAFF. CDR3 nucleotides: TGTGCCAGCAGCCAAGATAGGGTCGCTGAAGCTTTCTTT.

This clonotype was found a few times. The chain uses TRBV6-5 and TRBJ2-1; unclear D gene. The CDR3 sequence is 16 residues long. The V gene lost 2 bases and the J gene lost 4 bases, with 15 bases spanning the gap. Germline V gene lookup returns CDR1 MNHEY and CDR2 SVGAGI. CDR3: CASSYLESLGYNEQFF. DNA for the CDR3: TGTGCCAGCAGTTACCTTGAGAGCCTGGGGTACAATGAGCAGTTCTTC.

This clonotype was seen only a few times. This chain uses TRBV5-4 with TRBJ2-5; weak D call: TRBD1 (6 bases). With 4 bases removed from V and 1 base from J, the gap between germline ends came to 11 bases. CDR1 SGHNT and CDR2 YYREEE come from the germline V gene (reference sequence). The CDR3 has 14 amino acids. The CDR3 sequence: CASSPQTGQETQYF. The CDR3 coding sequence is TGTGCCAGCAGCCCGCAGACAGGCCAAGAGACCCAGTACTTC. Together with reference TRBV5-4 and TRBJ2-5, the CDR3 gives the full variable domain: ETGVTQSPTHLIKTRGQQVTLRCSSQSGHNTVSWYQQALGQGPQFIFQYYREEENGRGNFPPRFSGLQFPNYSSELNVNALELDDSALYLCASSPQTGQETQYFGPGTRLLVL.

This clonotype was seen repeatedly, ten times or more. The J gene is TRBJ2-3, the V gene TRBV25-1; perhaps TRBD2 as D (7 bases). Per germline, CDR1 MGHDK and CDR2 SYGVNS. The V gene lost 3 bases and the J gene lost 2 bases, with 12 bases spanning the gap. The CDR3 totals 15 residues. The DNA for the CDR3 is TGTGCCAGCAGTGACGGGGGGCAGGTCACAGATACGCAGTATTTT. Protein sequence: CASSDGGQVTDTQYF.

This clonotype was counted only a few times. This rearrangement joins TRBV5-1 to TRBJ2-1; a possible D gene is TRBD1 (6 bases). V was pared by 3 bases and J by 0 bases, with 10 bases between. Germline CDR1 and CDR2: SGHRS and YFSETQ. This CDR3 region has 15 residues. Written as DNA, the CDR3 is TGCGCCAGCAGCTCATCGACAGGCTCCTACAATGAGCAGTTCTTC. Translated: CASSSSTGSYNEQFF.

In its sample, this clonotype was seen many times. This chain links TRBV7-2 with TRBJ1-6; TRBD1 might be the D (5 bases). The V gene's germline CDR1 is SGHTA and CDR2 FQGNSA. This CDR3 has 15 residues. V dropped 1 base and J dropped 10 bases, with 14 bases sitting between them. In DNA, the CDR3 is TGTGCCAGCAGCTTAGGGGGCGAAGGCGGCTCACCCCTCCACTTT. Translating it yields CASSLGGEGGSPLHF.